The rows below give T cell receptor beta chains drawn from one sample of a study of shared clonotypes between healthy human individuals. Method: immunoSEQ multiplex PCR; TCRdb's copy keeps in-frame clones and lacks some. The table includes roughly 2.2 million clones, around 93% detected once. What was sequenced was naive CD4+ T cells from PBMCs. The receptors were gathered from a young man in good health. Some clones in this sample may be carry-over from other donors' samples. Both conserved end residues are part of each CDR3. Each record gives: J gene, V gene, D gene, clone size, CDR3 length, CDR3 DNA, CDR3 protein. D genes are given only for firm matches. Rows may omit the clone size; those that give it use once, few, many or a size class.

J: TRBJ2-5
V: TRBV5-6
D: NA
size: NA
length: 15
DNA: TGTGCCAGCAGCCCGCTTCCTCGGCGGCAAGAGACCCAGTACTTC
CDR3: CASSPLPRRQETQYF

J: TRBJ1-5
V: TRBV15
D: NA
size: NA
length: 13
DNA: TGTGCCACCAGCAGGAGCACACATCAGCCCCAGCATTTT
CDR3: CATSRSTHQPQHF

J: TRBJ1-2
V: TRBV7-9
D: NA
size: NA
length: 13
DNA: TGTGCCAGCAGCTTGACGGGAAATGATGGCTACACCTTC
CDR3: CASSLTGNDGYTF

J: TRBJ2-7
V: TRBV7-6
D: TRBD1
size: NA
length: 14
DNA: TGTGCCAGCAGTTTCGGACAGGGGGTCGACGAGCAGTACTTC
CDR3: CASSFGQGVDEQYF

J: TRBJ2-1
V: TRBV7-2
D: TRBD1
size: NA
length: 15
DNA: TGTGCCAGCAGCTGGGGGACAGCTAGCTACAATGAGCAGTTCTTC
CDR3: CASSWGTASYNEQFF

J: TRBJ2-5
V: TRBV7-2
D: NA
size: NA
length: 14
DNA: TGTGCCAGCAGCTTAAGGACAGTTCAAGAGACCCAGTACTTC
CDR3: CASSLRTVQETQYF

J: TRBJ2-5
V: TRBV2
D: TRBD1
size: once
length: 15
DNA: TGTGCCAGCAGGTTCAGGGGGCGAATCCAAGAGACCCAGTACTTC
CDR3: CASRFRGRIQETQYF

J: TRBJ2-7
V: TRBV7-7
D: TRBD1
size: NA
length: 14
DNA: TGTGCCAGCAGCGCCGGGACAGGGGACCTCGAGCAGTACTTC
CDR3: CASSAGTGDLEQYF

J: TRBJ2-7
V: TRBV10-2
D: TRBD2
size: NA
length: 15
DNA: TGCGCCAGCGAATCGGGACTAGCGGGAGGGTACGAGCAGTACTTC
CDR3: CASESGLAGGYEQYF

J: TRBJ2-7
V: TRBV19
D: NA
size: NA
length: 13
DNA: TGTGCCAGTAGGAACCTGGGGGGCCACGAGCAGTACTTC
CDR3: CASRNLGGHEQYF

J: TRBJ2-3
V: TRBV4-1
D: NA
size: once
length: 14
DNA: TGCGCCAGCAGCCAGATGGCCGCCAGAGATACGCAGTATTTT
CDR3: CASSQMAARDTQYF

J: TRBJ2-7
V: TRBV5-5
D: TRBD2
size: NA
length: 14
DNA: TGTGCCAGCAGCTTCGGGGGGGCTTTCGACGAGCAGTACTTC
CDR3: CASSFGGAFDEQYF

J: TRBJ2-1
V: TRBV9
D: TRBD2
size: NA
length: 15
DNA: TGTGCCAGCGGGCCTTGGACTAGCGGCAACAATGAGCAGTTCTTC
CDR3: CASGPWTSGNNEQFF

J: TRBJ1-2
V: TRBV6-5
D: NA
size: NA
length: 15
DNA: TGTGCCAGCAGAAGGGGTGGCCGTGGAAGCTATGGCTACACCTTC
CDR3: CASRRGGRGSYGYTF

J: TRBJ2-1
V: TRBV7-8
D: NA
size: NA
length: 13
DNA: TGTGCCAGCAGCCCTCGGGAAAACAATGAGCAGTTCTTC
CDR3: CASSPRENNEQFF

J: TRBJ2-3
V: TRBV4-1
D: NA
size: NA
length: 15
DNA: TGCGCCAGCAGCCCAGGTTTGACAGAAGGGGATACGCAGTATTTT
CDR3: CASSPGLTEGDTQYF

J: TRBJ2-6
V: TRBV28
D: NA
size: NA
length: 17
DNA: TGTGCCAGCAGTGCGATTCAGGGTTTGGCTGGGGCCAACGTCCTGACTTTC
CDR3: CASSAIQGLAGANVLTF

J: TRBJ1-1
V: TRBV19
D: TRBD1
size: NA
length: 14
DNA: TGTGCCAGTAGTCACCTGACAGGGCTTGAGGAGGCTTTCTTT
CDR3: CASSHLTGLEEAFF

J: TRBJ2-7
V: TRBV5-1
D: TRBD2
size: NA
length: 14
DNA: TGCGCCAGCAGCCGACTAGCGCCTTCCTACGAGCAGTACTTC
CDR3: CASSRLAPSYEQYF

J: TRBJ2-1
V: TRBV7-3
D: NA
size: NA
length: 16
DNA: TGTGCCAGCAGCCTGCCGGGCCGTCGCCCCTACAATGAGCAGTTCTTC
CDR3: CASSLPGRRPYNEQFF

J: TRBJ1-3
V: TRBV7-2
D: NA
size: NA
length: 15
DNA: TGTGCCAGCAGCTTAGTTTTCCCCTCTGGAAACACCATATATTTT
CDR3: CASSLVFPSGNTIYF

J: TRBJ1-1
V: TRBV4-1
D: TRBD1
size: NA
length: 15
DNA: TGCGCCAGCAGCCGGAGCGGGACAGGGGACACTGAAGCTTTCTTT
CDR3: CASSRSGTGDTEAFF

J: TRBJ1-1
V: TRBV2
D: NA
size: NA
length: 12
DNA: TGTGCCAGCAGTGACTGGAACAGGTTCCCTTTCTTT
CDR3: CASSDWNRFPFF

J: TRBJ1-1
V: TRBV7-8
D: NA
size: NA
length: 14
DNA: TGTGCCAGCAGCTTAGCGTCCGGGTACACTGAAGCTTTCTTT
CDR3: CASSLASGYTEAFF

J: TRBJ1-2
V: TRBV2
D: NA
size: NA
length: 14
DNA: TGTGCCAGCAGTGATAACCAGGGCAGAGGAGGCTACATCTTC
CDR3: CASSDNQGRGGYIF

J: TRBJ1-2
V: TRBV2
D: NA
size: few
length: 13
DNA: TGTGCCAGCAGGGCCGTTCCTCGCTATGGCTACACCTTC
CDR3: CASRAVPRYGYTF

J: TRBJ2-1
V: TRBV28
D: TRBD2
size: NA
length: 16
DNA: TGTGCCAGCAGTTCCCTAACTAGCGGCAAGGGCGGTGAGCAGTTCTTC
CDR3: CASSSLTSGKGGEQFF

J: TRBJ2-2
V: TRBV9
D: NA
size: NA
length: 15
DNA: TGTGCCAGCAGCCCCCGGGACGACCCCACCGGGGAGCTGTTTTTT
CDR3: CASSPRDDPTGELFF

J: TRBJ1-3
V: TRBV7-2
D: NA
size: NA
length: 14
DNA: TGTGCCAGCAGCTTAGCGGGGGTCGTAGACACCATATATTTT
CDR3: CASSLAGVVDTIYF

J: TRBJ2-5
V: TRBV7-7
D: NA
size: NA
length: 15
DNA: TGTGCCAGCAGCCCTCAGGGGGGCGGCCAAGAGACCCAGTACTTC
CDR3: CASSPQGGGQETQYF

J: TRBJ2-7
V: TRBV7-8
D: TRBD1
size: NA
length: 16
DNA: TGTGCCAGCAGCTTCGTGCGGTGGACAGGGCGAGGCGAGCAGTACTTC
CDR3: CASSFVRWTGRGEQYF

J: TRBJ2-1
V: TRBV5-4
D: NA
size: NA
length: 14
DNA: TGTGCCAGCAAAGAGCGGAGCTCCTACAATGAGCAGTTCTTC
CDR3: CASKERSSYNEQFF

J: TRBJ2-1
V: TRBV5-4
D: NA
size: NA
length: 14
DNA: TGTGCCAGCAGCCCCTGGGCAGAGAGCAATGAGCAGTTCTTC
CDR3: CASSPWAESNEQFF

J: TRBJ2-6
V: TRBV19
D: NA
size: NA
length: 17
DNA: TGTGCCAGTAGTCGGGGAACGGCTAGCTCTGGGGCCAACGTCCTGACTTTC
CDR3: CASSRGTASSGANVLTF

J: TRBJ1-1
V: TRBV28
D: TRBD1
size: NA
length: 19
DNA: TGTGCCAGCAGGGGACCACAGGGGGCGCGAGGTTCGTTGAACACTGAAGCTTTCTTT
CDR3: CASRGPQGARGSLNTEAFF

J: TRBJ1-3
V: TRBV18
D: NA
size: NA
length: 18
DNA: TGTGCCAGCTCACCACCGAGTCTGCGGGGGCTCTCTGGAAACACCATATATTTT
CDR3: CASSPPSLRGLSGNTIYF

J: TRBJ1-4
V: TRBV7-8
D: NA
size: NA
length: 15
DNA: TGTGCCAGCAGCCCCCGCAGGTACGGGAATGAAAAACTGTTTTTT
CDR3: CASSPRRYGNEKLFF